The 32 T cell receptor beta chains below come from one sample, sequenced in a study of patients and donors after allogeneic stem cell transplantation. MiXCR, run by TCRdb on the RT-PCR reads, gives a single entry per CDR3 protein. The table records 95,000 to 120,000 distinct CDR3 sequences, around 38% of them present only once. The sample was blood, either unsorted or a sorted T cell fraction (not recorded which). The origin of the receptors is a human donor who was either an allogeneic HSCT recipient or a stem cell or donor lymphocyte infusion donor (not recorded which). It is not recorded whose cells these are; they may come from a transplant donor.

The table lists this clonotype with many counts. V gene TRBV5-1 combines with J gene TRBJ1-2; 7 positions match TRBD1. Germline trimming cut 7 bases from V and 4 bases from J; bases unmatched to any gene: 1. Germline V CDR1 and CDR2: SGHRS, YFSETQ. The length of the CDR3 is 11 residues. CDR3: CASGDSYGYTF. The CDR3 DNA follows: TGCGCCAGCGGGGACAGCTATGGCTACACCTTC.

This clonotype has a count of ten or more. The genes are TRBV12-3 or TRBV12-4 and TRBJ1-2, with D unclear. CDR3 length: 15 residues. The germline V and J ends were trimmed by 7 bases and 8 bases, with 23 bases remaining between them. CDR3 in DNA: TGTGCCAGCACCCGATCGGAGGGTACTCCGTTAGGCTACACCTTC. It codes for CASTRSEGTPLGYTF.

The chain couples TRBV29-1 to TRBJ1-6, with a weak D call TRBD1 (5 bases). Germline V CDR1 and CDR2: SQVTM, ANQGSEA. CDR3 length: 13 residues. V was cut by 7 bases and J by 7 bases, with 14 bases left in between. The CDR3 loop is CSAKMTANSPLHF. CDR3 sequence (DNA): TGCAGCGCGAAAATGACAGCAAATTCACCCCTCCACTTT.

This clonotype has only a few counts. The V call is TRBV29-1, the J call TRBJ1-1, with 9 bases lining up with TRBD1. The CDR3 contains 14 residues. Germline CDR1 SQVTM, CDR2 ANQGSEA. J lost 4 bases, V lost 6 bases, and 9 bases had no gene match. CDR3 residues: CSVGHRGLPTEAFF. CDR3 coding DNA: TGCAGCGTCGGACACAGGGGGCTGCCCACTGAAGCTTTCTTT.

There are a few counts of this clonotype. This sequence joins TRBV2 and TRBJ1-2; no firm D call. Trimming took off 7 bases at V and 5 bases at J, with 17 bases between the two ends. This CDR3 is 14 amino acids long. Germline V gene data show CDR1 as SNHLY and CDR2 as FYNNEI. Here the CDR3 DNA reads TGTGCCAGCACCGAAGAGTGGGTAGCGTATGGCTACACCTTC. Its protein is CASTEEWVAYGYTF.

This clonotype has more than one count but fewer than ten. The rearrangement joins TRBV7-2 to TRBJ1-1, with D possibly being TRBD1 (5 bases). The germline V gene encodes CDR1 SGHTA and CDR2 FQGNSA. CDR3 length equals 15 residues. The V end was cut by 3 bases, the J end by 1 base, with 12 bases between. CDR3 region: CASSFERQSNTEAFF. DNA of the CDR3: TGTGCCAGCAGCTTCGAGCGACAGTCGAACACTGAAGCTTTCTTT.

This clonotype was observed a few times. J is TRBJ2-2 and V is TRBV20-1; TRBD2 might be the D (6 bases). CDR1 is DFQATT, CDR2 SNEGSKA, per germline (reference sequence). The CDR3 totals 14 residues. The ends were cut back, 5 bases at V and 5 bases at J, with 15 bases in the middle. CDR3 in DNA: TGCAGTGCTGCGCGGGGTGAACTGACCGGGGAGCTGTTTTTT. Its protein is CSAARGELTGELFF.

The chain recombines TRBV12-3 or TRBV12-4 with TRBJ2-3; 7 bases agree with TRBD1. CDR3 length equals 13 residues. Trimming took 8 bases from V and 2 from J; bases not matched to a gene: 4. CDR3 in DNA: TGTGCCAGCGTAAAGGGGGCCACAGATACGCAGTATTTT. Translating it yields CASVKGATDTQYF.

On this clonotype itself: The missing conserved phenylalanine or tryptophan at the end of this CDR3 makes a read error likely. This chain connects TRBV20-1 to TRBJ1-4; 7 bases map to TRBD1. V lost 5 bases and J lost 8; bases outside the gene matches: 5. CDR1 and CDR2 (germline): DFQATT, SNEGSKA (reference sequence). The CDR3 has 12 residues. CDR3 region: CSAGRQGEKLFY. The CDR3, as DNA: TGCAGTGCTGGGAGACAGGGAGAAAAACTGTTTTAT.

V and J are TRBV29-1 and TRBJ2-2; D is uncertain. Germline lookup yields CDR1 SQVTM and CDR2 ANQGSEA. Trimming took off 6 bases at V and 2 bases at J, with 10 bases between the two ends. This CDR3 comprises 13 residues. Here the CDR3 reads CSVSRLNTGELFF. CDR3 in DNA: TGCAGCGTCTCAAGGCTTAACACCGGGGAGCTGTTTTTT.

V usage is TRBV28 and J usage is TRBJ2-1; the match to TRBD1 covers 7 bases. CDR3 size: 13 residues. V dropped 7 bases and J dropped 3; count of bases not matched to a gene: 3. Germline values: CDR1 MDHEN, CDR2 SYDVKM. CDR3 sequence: CASNDRVYNEQFF. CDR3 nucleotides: TGTGCCAGCAACGACAGGGTCTACAATGAGCAGTTCTTC.

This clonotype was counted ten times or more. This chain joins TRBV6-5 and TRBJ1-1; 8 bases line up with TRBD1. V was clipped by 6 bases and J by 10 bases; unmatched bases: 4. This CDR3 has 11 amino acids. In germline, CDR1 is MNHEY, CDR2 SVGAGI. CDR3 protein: CASRQGAGAFF. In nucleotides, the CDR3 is TGTGCCAGCAGGCAGGGGGCGGGAGCTTTCTTT.

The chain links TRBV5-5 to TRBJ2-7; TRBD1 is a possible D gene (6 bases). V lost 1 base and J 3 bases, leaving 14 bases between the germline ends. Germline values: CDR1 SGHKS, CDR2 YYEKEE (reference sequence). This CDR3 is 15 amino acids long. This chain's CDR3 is CASSLSGTSNYEQYF. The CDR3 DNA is TGTGCCAGCAGCTTGTCCGGGACAAGTAACTACGAGCAGTACTTC.

The CDR3 reads CASSTPSRADYGYTF. The CDR3 DNA follows: TGTGCCAGCAGCACCCCCAGCAGAGCGGACTATGGCTACACCTTC. The chain joins TRBV9 to TRBJ1-2; the D is unclear. The CDR3 sequence is 15 residues long. Germline loops: CDR1 SGDLS, CDR2 YYNGEE. V lost 4 bases, J lost 3 bases, and 16 bases lay in between.

CDR3 sequence reads: CSARKGAGVSENEQFF. The CDR3 DNA reads TGCAGTGCCAGAAAGGGGGCGGGAGTCTCGGAAAATGAGCAGTTCTTC. The chain employs TRBV20-1 and TRBJ2-1; D may be TRBD1 or TRBD2 (7 bases each). V was pared by 6 bases and J by 7 bases, with 25 bases between. This CDR3 comprises 16 residues. Germline CDR1 is DFQATT and CDR2 is SNEGSKA (reference sequence).

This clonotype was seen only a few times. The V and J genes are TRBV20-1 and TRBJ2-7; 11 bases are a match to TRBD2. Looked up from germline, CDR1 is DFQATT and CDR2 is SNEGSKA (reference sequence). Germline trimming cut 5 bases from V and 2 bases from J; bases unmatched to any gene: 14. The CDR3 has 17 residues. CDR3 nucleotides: TGCAGTGCTTCTATGGGGACTAGCGGAAAACCAACCTACGAGCAGTACTTC. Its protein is CSASMGTSGKPTYEQYF.

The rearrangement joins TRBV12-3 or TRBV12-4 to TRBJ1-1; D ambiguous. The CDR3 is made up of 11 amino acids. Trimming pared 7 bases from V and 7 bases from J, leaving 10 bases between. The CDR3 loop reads CASTKVGEAFF. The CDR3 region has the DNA TGTGCCAGCACCAAAGTTGGTGAAGCTTTCTTT.

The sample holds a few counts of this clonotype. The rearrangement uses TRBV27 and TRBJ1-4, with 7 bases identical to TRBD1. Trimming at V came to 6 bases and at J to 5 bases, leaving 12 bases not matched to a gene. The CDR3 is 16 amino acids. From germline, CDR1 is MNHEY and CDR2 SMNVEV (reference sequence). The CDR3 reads CASRNTRTGSNEKLFF. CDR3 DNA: TGTGCCAGCAGAAACACTAGGACAGGATCAAATGAAAAACTGTTTTTT.

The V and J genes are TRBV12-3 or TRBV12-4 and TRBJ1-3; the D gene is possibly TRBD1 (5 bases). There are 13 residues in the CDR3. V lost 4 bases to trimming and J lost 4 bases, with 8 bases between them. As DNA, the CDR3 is TGTGCCAGCAGTTCCAGACAGGGAAACACCATATATTTT. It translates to CASSSRQGNTIYF.

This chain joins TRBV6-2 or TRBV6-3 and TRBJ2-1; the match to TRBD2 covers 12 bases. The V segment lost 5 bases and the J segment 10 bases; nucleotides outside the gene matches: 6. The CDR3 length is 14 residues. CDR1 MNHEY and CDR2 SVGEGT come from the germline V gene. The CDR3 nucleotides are TGTGCCAGCAGTCCGACTAGCGGGAGCTACGAGCAGTTCTTC. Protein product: CASSPTSGSYEQFF.

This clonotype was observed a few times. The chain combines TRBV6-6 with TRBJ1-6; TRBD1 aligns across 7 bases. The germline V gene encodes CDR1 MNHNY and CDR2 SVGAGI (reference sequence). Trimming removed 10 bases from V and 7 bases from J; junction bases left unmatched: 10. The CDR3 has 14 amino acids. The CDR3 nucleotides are TGTGCCACCACCGAACAGGGGTACAATTCACCCCTCCACTTT. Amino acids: CATTEQGYNSPLHF.

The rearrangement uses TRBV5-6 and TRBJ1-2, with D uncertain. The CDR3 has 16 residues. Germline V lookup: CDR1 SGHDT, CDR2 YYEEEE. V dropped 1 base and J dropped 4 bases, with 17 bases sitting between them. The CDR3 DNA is TGTGCCAGCAGCTTGTCCGGCACAGAAACATTCTATGGCTACACCTTC. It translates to CASSLSGTETFYGYTF.

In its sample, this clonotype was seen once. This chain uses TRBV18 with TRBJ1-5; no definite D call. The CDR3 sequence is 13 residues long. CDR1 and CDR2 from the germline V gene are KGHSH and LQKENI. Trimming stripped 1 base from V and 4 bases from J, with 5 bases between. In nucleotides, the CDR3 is TGTGCCAGCTCACCACAGGTAAATCAGCCCCAGCATTTT. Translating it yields CASSPQVNQPQHF. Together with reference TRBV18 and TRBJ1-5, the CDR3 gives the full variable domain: NAGVMQNPRHLVRRRGQEARLRCSPMKGHSHVYWYRQLPEEGLKFMVYLQKENIIDESGMPKERFSAEFPKEGPSILRIQQVVRGDSAAYFCASSPQVNQPQHFGDGTRLSIL.

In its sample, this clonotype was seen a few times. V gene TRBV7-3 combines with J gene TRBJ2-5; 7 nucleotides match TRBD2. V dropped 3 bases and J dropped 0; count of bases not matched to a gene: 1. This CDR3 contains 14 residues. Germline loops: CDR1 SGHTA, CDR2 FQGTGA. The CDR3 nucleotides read TGTGCCAGCAGCTTGACTAGCAACCAAGAGACCCAGTACTTC. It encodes CASSLTSNQETQYF.

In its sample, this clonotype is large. CDR3 DNA sequence: TGTGCCTGGGATCTAGCGGGAGGCACAGATACGCAGTATTTT. This codes for CAWDLAGGTDTQYF. The rearrangement uses TRBV30 and TRBJ2-3; 10 bases map to TRBD2. The length of the CDR3 is 14 residues. Trimming took 5 bases from V and 1 from J; bases not matched to a gene: 3. Germline assignment: CDR1 GTSNPN and CDR2 SVGIG (reference sequence). The variable domain in full, with the rest retrieved from reference TRBV30 and TRBJ2-3, is SQTIHQWPATLVQPVGSPLSLECTVEGTSNPNLYWYRQAAGRGLQLLFYSVGIGQISSEVPQNLSASRPQDRQFILSSKKLLLSDSGFYLCAWDLAGGTDTQYFGPGTRLTVL.

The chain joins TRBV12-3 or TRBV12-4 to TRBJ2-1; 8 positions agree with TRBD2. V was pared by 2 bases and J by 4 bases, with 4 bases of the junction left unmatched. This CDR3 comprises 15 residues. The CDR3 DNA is TGTGCCAGCAGTTTACTCAGCGGGAGATACAATGAGCAGTTCTTC. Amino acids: CASSLLSGRYNEQFF.

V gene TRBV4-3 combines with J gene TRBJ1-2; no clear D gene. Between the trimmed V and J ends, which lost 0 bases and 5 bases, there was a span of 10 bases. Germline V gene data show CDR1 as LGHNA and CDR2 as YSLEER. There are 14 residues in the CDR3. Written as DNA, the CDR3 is TGCGCCAGCAGCCAAGATTTCGGGTTTTATGGCTACACCTTC. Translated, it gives CASSQDFGFYGYTF.

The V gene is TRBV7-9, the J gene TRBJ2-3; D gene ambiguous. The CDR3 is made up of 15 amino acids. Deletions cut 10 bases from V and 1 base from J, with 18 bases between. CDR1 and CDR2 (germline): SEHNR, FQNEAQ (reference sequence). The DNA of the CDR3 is TGTGCCACCCAAAAGAAGGAAATCCGCACAGATACGCAGTATTTT. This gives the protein CATQKKEIRTDTQYF. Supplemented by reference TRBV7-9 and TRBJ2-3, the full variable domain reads DTGVSQNPRHKITKRGQNVTFRCDPISEHNRLYWYRQTLGQGPEFLTYFQNEAQLEKSRLLSDRFSAERPKGSFSTLEIQRTEQGDSAMYLCATQKKEIRTDTQYFGPGTRLTVL.

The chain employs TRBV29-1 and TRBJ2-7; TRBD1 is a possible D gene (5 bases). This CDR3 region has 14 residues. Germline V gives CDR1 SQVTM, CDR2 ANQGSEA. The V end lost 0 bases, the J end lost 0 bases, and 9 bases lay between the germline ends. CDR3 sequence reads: CSVEDRGDSYEQYF. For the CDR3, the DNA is TGCAGCGTTGAAGATAGGGGCGACTCCTACGAGCAGTACTTC.

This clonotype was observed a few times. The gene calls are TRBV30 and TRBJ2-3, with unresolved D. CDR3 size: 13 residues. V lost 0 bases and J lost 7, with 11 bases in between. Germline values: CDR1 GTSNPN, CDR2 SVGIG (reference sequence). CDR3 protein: CAWSVPHVHTQYF. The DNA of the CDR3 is TGTGCCTGGAGTGTACCTCATGTCCATACGCAGTATTTT.

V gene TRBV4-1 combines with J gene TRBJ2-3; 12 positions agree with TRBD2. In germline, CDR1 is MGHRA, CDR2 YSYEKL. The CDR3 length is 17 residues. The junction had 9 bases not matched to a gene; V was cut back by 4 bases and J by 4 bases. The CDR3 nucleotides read TGCGCCAGCAGCCGATTAGGACTAGCGGGAAAGGCAGATACGCAGTATTTT. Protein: CASSRLGLAGKADTQYF.

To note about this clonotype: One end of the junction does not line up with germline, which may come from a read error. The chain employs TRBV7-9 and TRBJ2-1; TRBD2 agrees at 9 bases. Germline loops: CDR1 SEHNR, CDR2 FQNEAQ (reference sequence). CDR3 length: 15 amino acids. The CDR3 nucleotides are TGCGCCAGCAGCCTTCAGGGTGCGGGAGGGTATGAGCAGTTCTTC. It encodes CASSLQGAGGYEQFF. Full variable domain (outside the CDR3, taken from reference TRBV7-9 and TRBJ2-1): DTGVSQNPRHKITKRGQNVTFRCDPISEHNRLYWYRQTLGQGPEFLTYFQNEAQLEKSRLLSDRFSAERPKGSFSTLEIQRTEQGDSAMYLCASSLQGAGGYEQFFGPGTRLTVL.